A selection of T cell receptor beta chains follows, all from one sample in a study of STAT5B mutations in CD4+ large granular lymphocyte leukemia. Generated by immunoSEQ multiplex PCR, the TCRdb table keeps only in-frame clones and is missing some. This repertoire shows some 19,000 clones, 70% found once; its top ten account for about 29%. The material sequenced was CD4+ T cells from blood buffy coats. Receptors originate from a human donor in good health. Each CDR3 is given with its conserved first and last residue. A D gene is named only where the DNA matches it firmly. Clone size is given for some rows only: seen once, a few or many times, or a class if the clone is expanded.

J: TRBJ2-3
D: TRBD1
V: TRBV10-3
length: 13
size: NA
CDR3: CAIKGASTDTQYF
DNA: TGTGCCATCAAGGGGGCGAGCACAGATACGCAGTATTTT

J: TRBJ1-3
D: TRBD1
V: TRBV7-6
length: 16
size: NA
CDR3: CASSPGTGSFGNTIYF
DNA: TGTGCCAGCAGCCCTGGGACAGGGAGCTTTGGAAACACCATATATTTT

J: TRBJ2-7
D: TRBD1
V: TRBV29-1
length: 15
size: NA
CDR3: CSVVFLGQGSYEQYF
DNA: TGCAGCGTTGTGTTCTTGGGACAGGGATCCTACGAGCAGTACTTC

J: TRBJ2-7
D: TRBD1
V: TRBV5-1
length: 15
size: NA
CDR3: CASSPQGTSSYEQYF
DNA: TGCGCCAGCAGTCCACAGGGGACGAGCTCCTACGAGCAGTACTTC

J: TRBJ2-3
D: NA
V: TRBV6-1
length: 13
size: NA
CDR3: CASSGQGTDTQYF
DNA: TGTGCCAGCAGTGGACAGGGCACAGATACGCAGTATTTT

J: TRBJ2-6
D: NA
V: TRBV14
length: 15
size: NA
CDR3: CASSPGGLGANVLTF
DNA: TGTGCCAGCAGCCCCGGGGGGCTGGGGGCCAACGTCCTGACTTTC

J: TRBJ2-7
D: NA
V: TRBV4-1
length: 15
size: NA
CDR3: CASSQGYGPSYEQYF
DNA: TGCGCCAGCAGCCAAGGCTACGGGCCTTCCTACGAGCAGTACTTC

J: TRBJ1-2
D: NA
V: TRBV27
length: 13
size: few
CDR3: CASSLSTNYGYTF
DNA: TGTGCCAGCAGTTTATCGACAAACTATGGCTACACCTTC

J: TRBJ1-1
D: TRBD1
V: TRBV18
length: 14
size: NA
CDR3: CASSRTGAGTEAFF
DNA: TGTGCCAGCTCACGGACAGGGGCGGGCACTGAAGCTTTCTTT

J: TRBJ2-2
D: NA
V: TRBV27
length: 12
size: NA
CDR3: CASSLPTGELFF
DNA: TGTGCCAGCAGTTTACCCACCGGGGAGCTGTTTTTT

J: TRBJ2-7
D: NA
V: TRBV6-1
length: 15
size: NA
CDR3: CASIRPGTYPYEQYF
DNA: TGTGCCAGCATCCGACCCGGGACCTACCCCTACGAGCAGTACTTC

J: TRBJ1-5
D: NA
V: TRBV19
length: 16
size: NA
CDR3: CASSIGGSGWDQPQHF
DNA: TGTGCCAGTAGTATAGGAGGATCAGGGTGGGATCAGCCCCAGCATTTT

J: TRBJ1-2
D: NA
V: TRBV28
length: 14
size: few
CDR3: CASTDLHLGDGYTF
DNA: TGTGCCAGCACCGATCTCCACCTGGGAGATGGCTACACCTTC

J: TRBJ2-7
D: NA
V: TRBV29-1
length: 15
size: NA
CDR3: CSVEDRTLSSYEQYF
DNA: TGCAGCGTTGAAGATCGGACACTTAGCTCCTACGAGCAGTACTTC

J: TRBJ1-5
D: NA
V: TRBV10-2
length: 14
size: NA
CDR3: CASSESIPYQPQHF
DNA: TGCGCCAGCAGTGAGTCCATTCCCTATCAGCCCCAGCATTTT

J: TRBJ2-7
D: NA
V: TRBV2
length: 14
size: NA
CDR3: CASSFGTDSYEQYF
DNA: TGTGCCAGCAGCTTTGGGACGGACTCCTACGAGCAGTACTTC

J: TRBJ2-7
D: NA
V: TRBV5-1
length: 17
size: few
CDR3: CASSLAPTGRGIYEQYF
DNA: TGCGCCAGCAGCTTGGCCCCGACAGGGAGGGGGATTTACGAGCAGTACTTC

J: TRBJ1-5
D: TRBD1
V: TRBV6-5
length: 15
size: NA
CDR3: CASSWGQGGHQPQHF
DNA: TGTGCCAGCAGTTGGGGACAGGGTGGGCATCAGCCCCAGCATTTT

J: TRBJ2-3
D: TRBD1
V: TRBV4-1
length: 17
size: NA
CDR3: CASSQAPTGVGADTQYF
DNA: TGCGCCAGCAGCCAAGCGCCGACAGGGGTTGGTGCAGATACGCAGTATTTT

J: TRBJ2-3
D: NA
V: TRBV6-6
length: 15
size: NA
CDR3: CASSPTRGSTDTQYF
DNA: TGTGCCAGCAGCCCCACCCGGGGAAGCACAGATACGCAGTATTTT

J: TRBJ2-2
D: TRBD2
V: TRBV5-4
length: 17
size: NA
CDR3: CASSRGGGSPNTGELFF
DNA: TGTGCCAGCAGCCGGGGGGGTGGGTCTCCGAACACCGGGGAGCTGTTTTTT

J: TRBJ1-5
D: TRBD1
V: TRBV5-8
length: 14
size: NA
CDR3: CASSAGQGPRPQHF
DNA: TGTGCCAGCAGCGCGGGACAGGGCCCGCGGCCCCAGCATTTT

J: TRBJ1-6
D: TRBD1
V: TRBV7-9
length: 17
size: NA
CDR3: CASKGTGGKTYNSPLHF
DNA: TGTGCCAGCAAGGGGACAGGGGGCAAAACCTATAATTCACCCCTCCACTTT

J: TRBJ2-5
D: TRBD2
V: TRBV18
length: 18
size: NA
CDR3: CASSPGYTRDYLRETQYF
DNA: TGTGCCAGCTCACCGGGTTATACCCGGGACTACCTGCGGGAGACCCAGTACTTC

J: TRBJ2-3
D: TRBD2
V: TRBV4-1
length: 17
size: NA
CDR3: CASSQDLSGGGADTQYF
DNA: TGCGCCAGCAGCCAAGATCTTAGCGGGGGAGGCGCAGATACGCAGTATTTT

J: TRBJ2-3
D: NA
V: TRBV9
length: 14
size: NA
CDR3: CASSVAGRTDTQYF
DNA: TGTGCCAGCAGCGTGGCGGGGCGCACAGATACGCAGTATTTT

J: TRBJ2-5
D: TRBD1
V: TRBV5-6
length: 13
size: few
CDR3: CASSRQGTETQYF
DNA: TGTGCCAGCAGCCGACAGGGTACGGAGACCCAGTACTTC

J: TRBJ2-1
D: TRBD2
V: TRBV10-3
length: 17
size: NA
CDR3: CAISVGLAGEGIHEQFF
DNA: TGTGCCATCAGTGTGGGACTAGCGGGAGAAGGAATCCATGAGCAGTTCTTC

J: TRBJ1-2
D: NA
V: TRBV27
length: 14
size: NA
CDR3: CASTPRGSLYGYTF
DNA: TGTGCCAGCACCCCCCGGGGGAGCCTCTATGGCTACACCTTC

J: TRBJ2-1
D: NA
V: TRBV20-1
length: 11
size: NA
CDR3: CSASSKNEQFF
DNA: TGCAGTGCTAGTTCAAAAAATGAGCAGTTCTTC

J: TRBJ1-1
D: NA
V: TRBV10-3
length: 14
size: few
CDR3: CAISSRTTNTEAFF
DNA: TGTGCCATCAGCAGTAGAACGACCAACACTGAAGCTTTCTTT

J: TRBJ2-7
D: NA
V: TRBV7-3
length: 12
size: few
CDR3: CASSVTKGEQYF
DNA: TGTGCCAGCAGCGTCACTAAGGGCGAGCAGTACTTC

J: TRBJ2-7
D: NA
V: TRBV4-3
length: 13
size: NA
CDR3: CASSQETSYEQYF
DNA: TGCGCCAGCAGCCAAGAAACAAGCTACGAGCAGTACTTC

J: TRBJ2-2
D: TRBD1
V: TRBV2
length: 15
size: NA
CDR3: CASSEMGQGNGELFF
DNA: TGTGCCAGCAGTGAAATGGGACAGGGGAACGGGGAGCTGTTTTTT

J: TRBJ2-5
D: NA
V: TRBV6-5
length: 12
size: NA
CDR3: CASSFPEETQYF
DNA: TGTGCCAGCAGTTTCCCTGAAGAGACCCAGTACTTC

J: TRBJ1-1
D: TRBD1
V: TRBV14
length: 13
size: NA
CDR3: CASSHRQGGRAFF
DNA: TGTGCCAGCAGCCACAGACAGGGAGGGAGAGCTTTCTTT

J: TRBJ1-5
D: NA
V: TRBV5-1
length: 15
size: NA
CDR3: CASSLEGTSNQPQHF
DNA: TGCGCCAGCAGCTTGGAGGGCACTAGCAATCAGCCCCAGCATTTT

J: TRBJ2-2
D: NA
V: TRBV5-1
length: 14
size: NA
CDR3: CASSLQILTGELFF
DNA: TGCGCCAGCAGCTTACAGATTCTCACCGGGGAGCTGTTTTTT

J: TRBJ2-5
D: NA
V: TRBV5-1
length: 17
size: once
CDR3: CASSLSFPGLTGQTQYF
DNA: TGCGCCAGCAGCTTGAGTTTCCCAGGCCTCACTGGGCAGACCCAGTACTTC

J: TRBJ2-1
D: NA
V: TRBV4-3
length: 15
size: NA
CDR3: CASSQDALSYNEQFF
DNA: TGCGCCAGCAGCCAAGATGCGTTATCCTACAATGAGCAGTTCTTC